This T cell receptor (beta chain) is drawn from a study of CD8+ T cells in alopecia areata. At the level of the study: Twice a day, 5 to 10 mg of oral tofacitinib was administered to treated patients.

Obtained from alopecia areata patients were lesional scalp punch biopsies along with peripheral blood. Germline-derived CDR1 and CDR2 are SGDLS and YYNGEE. This CDR3 contains 15 residues. V shed 0 bases, J shed 5 bases, and the junction held 5 bases outside the gene matches. The authors extracted RNA and reverse transcribed it into cDNA as the sequencing template. Method: immunoSEQ multiplex PCR; TCRdb's copy keeps in-frame clones and lacks some. Found here are roughly 180,000 clones, almost 65% of them singletons; the top ten hold 1.5% to 2%. This clone appeared a few times. The sample was CD4+ T cells sorted from blood, taken at week 0. This sequence joins TRBV9 and TRBJ2-7, with TRBD2 matching 10 bases. The sequence was obtained from a human donor with alopecia areata. The CDR3 region has the DNA TGTGCCAGCAGCGTAGTAGCTAGCGGGGGAGACGAGCAGTACTTC. It codes for CASSVVASGGDEQYF.